This is a list of T cell receptor beta chains from one sample in a study of T cells after posttransplantation cyclophosphamide. The protocol was immunoSEQ multiplex PCR, while the TCRdb copy is restricted to in-frame clones and leaves out a portion. This sample comprises fewer than 40,000 clones, none seen once only. Specimen: PBMCs. The receptors shown here come from a woman in her fifties or sixties in good health and a related stem cell transplant donor. The CDR3 runs from the conserved cysteine through the conserved F or W. Expanded clones get a size class; other rows say once, few or many, or leave the size out.

CASSVEGGSYNEQFF,many,TRBJ2-1,15,TRBV9
CAWSVRTGDNYGYTF,many,TRBJ1-2,15,TRBV30
CASEGRTGELFF,many,TRBJ2-2,12,TRBV28
CASSSGVNQPQHF,many,TRBJ1-5,13,TRBV11-2
CASSAVGDSSYEQYF,NA,TRBJ2-7,15,TRBV6-5
CASSLGGQYGYTF,many,TRBJ1-2,13,TRBV27
CASSRRGIEEKLFF,many,TRBJ1-4,14,TRBV6-5
CASSPWDWTQGTGELFF,many,TRBJ2-2,17,TRBV7-2
CASRGFDRANYGYTF,many,TRBJ1-2,15,TRBV6-4
CASSPRDRNTGELFF,many,TRBJ2-2,15,TRBV7-8
CASSVDSYNEQFF,many,TRBJ2-1,13,TRBV7-3
CASSEAPGNTIYF,many,TRBJ1-3,13,TRBV7-9
CASSPRPGRGTYNEQFF,many,TRBJ2-1,17,TRBV7-3
CASSTPGTGGSGANVLTF,many,TRBJ2-6,18,TRBV18
CASSDGLAWTGELFF,many,TRBJ2-2,15,TRBV10-2
CASSFGQGYEQYF,many,TRBJ2-7,13,TRBV7-2
CASSLDGGGFTDTQYF,many,TRBJ2-3,16,TRBV5-6
CASSQQGNTGELFF,many,TRBJ2-2,14,TRBV6-4
CSVEASSSGYTF,many,TRBJ1-2,12,TRBV29-1
CASSVGQGRTSGGYTF,few,TRBJ1-2,16,TRBV9
CASSLRTSGASSYEQYF,many,TRBJ2-7,17,TRBV5-6
CASSEGAPRTDTQYF,many,TRBJ2-3,15,TRBV25-1
CASSYSGHQPQHF,many,TRBJ1-5,13,TRBV6-5
CASSVGELTGNEQFF,many,TRBJ2-1,15,TRBV9
CASGRQDYEQYF,many,TRBJ2-7,12,TRBV18
CASSQISGGGNSPLHF,many,TRBJ1-6,16,TRBV4-3
CASSFFPVKYEQYF,many,TRBJ2-7,14,TRBV7-2
CASSRGQFSDTQYF,many,TRBJ2-3,14,TRBV18
CASSLGHSVSYNSPLHF,many,TRBJ1-6,17,TRBV27
CASKMEFRENGYTF,many,TRBJ1-2,14,TRBV19